A selection of T cell receptor beta chains follows, all from one sample in a study of CD8 T cells in ankylosing spondylitis. In TCRdb, the 5' RACE reads were re-called with MiXCR into one record per CDR3 protein. Counted here are fewer than 750,000 distinct CDR3 sequences, 19% occurring once; the ten biggest clones make up around 19%. Sequenced: blood, either unsorted or a sorted T cell fraction (not recorded which). The receptors derive from a male donor with ankylosing spondylitis. Both conserved end residues are part of each CDR3. Each record gives: CDR3 protein, V gene, J gene.

cdr3_aa: CASSSVAGGSYEQYF; v_call: TRBV7-2; j_call: TRBJ2-7
cdr3_aa: CAISNLGGTGELFF; v_call: TRBV10-3; j_call: TRBJ2-2
cdr3_aa: CSASSPSSGNTIYF; v_call: TRBV20-1; j_call: TRBJ1-3
cdr3_aa: CASSLGWQTEAFF; v_call: TRBV28; j_call: TRBJ1-1
cdr3_aa: CASSVGAGGTEAFF; v_call: TRBV5-1; j_call: TRBJ1-1
cdr3_aa: CASSYKGPYGYTF; v_call: TRBV6-5; j_call: TRBJ1-2
cdr3_aa: CASSLEGQGSHEQYF; v_call: TRBV5-1; j_call: TRBJ2-7
cdr3_aa: CASSYRTDQPQHF; v_call: TRBV6-6; j_call: TRBJ1-5
cdr3_aa: CASSPTWGAGANVLTF; v_call: TRBV28; j_call: TRBJ2-6
cdr3_aa: CASSQAATYEQYF; v_call: TRBV4-1; j_call: TRBJ2-7
cdr3_aa: CAISESEGFFSGRAYEQYF; v_call: TRBV10-3; j_call: TRBJ2-7
cdr3_aa: CASSFFLAPYEQYF; v_call: TRBV12-3/TRBV12-4; j_call: TRBJ2-7
cdr3_aa: CASSSSGWYNQPQHF; v_call: TRBV5-5; j_call: TRBJ1-5
cdr3_aa: CASSLAWRGDEQYF; v_call: TRBV11-1; j_call: TRBJ2-7
cdr3_aa: CASSTYRDNTEAFF; v_call: TRBV2; j_call: TRBJ1-1
cdr3_aa: CASSLELFYGYTF; v_call: TRBV7-6; j_call: TRBJ1-2
cdr3_aa: CASSLVPLAGFSYEQYF; v_call: TRBV7-3; j_call: TRBJ2-7
cdr3_aa: CASSQDMALASSSYNEQFF; v_call: TRBV14; j_call: TRBJ2-1
cdr3_aa: CASSHGHTNTGELFF; v_call: TRBV7-6; j_call: TRBJ2-2